This TCR beta chain emerged from a study of blood T cell repertoires in COVID-19 (dated by TCRdb to the early 2020s). In terms of the full investigation: Samples from collaborators originated in the United States, Italy and Spain and spanned both the acute and convalescent phases of COVID-19. The prospective study material was composed of cDNA or gDNA derived from T cells, B-cell-depleted T cells, or PBMCs. Deeply sampled blood TCRbeta repertoires from subjects exposed to, actively infected with, or recovered from COVID-19 were included in the dataset. The repertoires were made available in a free public database intended to serve as a resource for research on the immune response to SARS-CoV-2. Samples came from the ongoing ImmuneRACE study (first 160 participants) plus 1,254 subjects from 6 global collaborators. The sample metadata nearly always contained a de-identified subject ID, COVID-19 status, age in years and sex. Where available, HLA class I and class II types were taken from metadata supplied by the sample provider and were not determined by assay-based typing. Study-level results and caveats: Clinical and demographic metadata were provided uncurated, with the amount varying by source and participant.

Trimming leaves V shorter by 3 bases and J shorter by 6 bases, with the junction holding 15 bases beyond the gene matches. The CDR3 measures 17 amino acids from cysteine to phenylalanine. Solely the CDR3 DNA is kept, with 51 bases framed from the first base. According to the germline V gene, CDR1 reads KGHSH and CDR2 reads LQKENI. TCRbeta CDR3 regions were amplified from genomic DNA by means of the immunoSEQ Assay, a bias-controlled multiplex PCR. Per the source publication's procedure: Nucleated cell counts per sample were estimated from amplification of reference gene primers within the assay. To quantify the absolute abundance of each unique TCRbeta CDR3 rearrangement, sequence reads were collapsed and filtered. Productive Simpson clonality was computed per sample as the square root of Simpson's diversity index over productive rearrangements. TCRdb's version of the immuneACCESS table is confined to in-frame rearrangements and falls short of the full clone set. An unresolved V gene accounts for under half of the shortfall where checked; the remainder is of unknown origin. The D gene and trimming were derived from the DNA, and the V and J assignments and clone size from that table. The sample yields around 43,000 clones; approximately 90% were counted once. Together, the top ten hold roughly 6.2% of the sample.

As concerns this clone: Its antigen is not yet known. No qualities accompany the bases; no much larger clone lies one base away.

The collaborating institutions used their own protocols to collect whole blood in K2EDTA tubes. For TCRbeta analysis, collaborators shipped samples in one of three forms: frozen whole blood, isolated PBMCs, or DNA extracted from either of those sample types. The receptor was derived from a human donor in a cohort sampled during active COVID-19. Sample: peripheral blood. This chain joins TRBV18 to TRBJ2-7; 9 bases in the junction line up with TRBD1. CDR3 sequence: CASSPSVAGQGKSEQYF. The DNA sequence is given as TGTGCCAGCTCACCCTCCGTGGCGGGACAGGGTAAAAGCGAGCAGTACTTC.